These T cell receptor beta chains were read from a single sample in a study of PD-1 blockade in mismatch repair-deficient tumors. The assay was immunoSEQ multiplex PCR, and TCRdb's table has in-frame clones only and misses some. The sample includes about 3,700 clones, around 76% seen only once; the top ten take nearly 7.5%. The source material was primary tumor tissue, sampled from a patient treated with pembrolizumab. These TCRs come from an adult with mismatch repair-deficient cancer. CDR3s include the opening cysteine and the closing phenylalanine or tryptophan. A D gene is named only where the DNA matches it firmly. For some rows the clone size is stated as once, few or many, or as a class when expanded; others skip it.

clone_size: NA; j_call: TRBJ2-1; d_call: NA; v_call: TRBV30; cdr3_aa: CAWSEGVSLKQFF; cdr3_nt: TGTGCCTGGAGTGAAGGGGTGTCCCTGAAGCAGTTCTTC
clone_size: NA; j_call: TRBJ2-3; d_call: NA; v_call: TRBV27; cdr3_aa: CASSLTMKQITDTQYF; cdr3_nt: TGTGCCAGCAGTTTAACAATGAAACAGATCACAGATACGCAGTATTTT
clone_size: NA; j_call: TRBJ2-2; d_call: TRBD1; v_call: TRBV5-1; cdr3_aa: CASSFQMGQVGELFF; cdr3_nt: TGCGCCAGCAGCTTTCAAATGGGACAGGTCGGGGAGCTGTTTTTT
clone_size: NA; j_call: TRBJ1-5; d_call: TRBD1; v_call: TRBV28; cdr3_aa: CASSFLQGESQPQHF; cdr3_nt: TGTGCCAGCAGTTTTTTACAGGGGGAAAGTCAGCCCCAGCATTTT
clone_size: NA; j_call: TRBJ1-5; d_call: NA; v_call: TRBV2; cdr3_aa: CASSGQGFGQPQHF; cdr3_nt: TGTGCCAGCAGTGGCCAGGGGTTTGGGCAGCCCCAGCATTTT
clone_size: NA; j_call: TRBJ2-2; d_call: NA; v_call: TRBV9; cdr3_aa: CASSAGNTGELFF; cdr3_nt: TGTGCCAGCAGCGCCGGGAACACCGGGGAGCTGTTTTTT
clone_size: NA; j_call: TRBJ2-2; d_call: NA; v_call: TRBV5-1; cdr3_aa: CASGADHNTGELFF; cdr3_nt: TGCGCCAGTGGAGCGGACCATAACACCGGGGAGCTGTTTTTT
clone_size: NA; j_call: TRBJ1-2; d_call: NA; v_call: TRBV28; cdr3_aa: CASGGSYGYTF; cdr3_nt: TGTGCCAGCGGCGGTTCGTATGGCTACACCTTC
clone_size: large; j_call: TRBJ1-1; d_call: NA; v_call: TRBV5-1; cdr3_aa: CASRVEGANTEAFF; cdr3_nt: TGCGCCAGCAGGGTAGAAGGGGCGAACACTGAAGCTTTCTTT
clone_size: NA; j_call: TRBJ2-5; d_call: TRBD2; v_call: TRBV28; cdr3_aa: CASSNRLANSAQYF; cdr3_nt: TGTGCCAGCAGTAACCGACTAGCAAATTCGGCCCAGTACTTC
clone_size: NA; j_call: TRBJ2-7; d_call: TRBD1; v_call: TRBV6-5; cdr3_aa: CASSSGTGSYEQYF; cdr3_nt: TGTGCCAGCAGTTCCGGGACAGGCTCCTACGAGCAGTACTTC
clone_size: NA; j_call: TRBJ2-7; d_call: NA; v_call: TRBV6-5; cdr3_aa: CASRRDTVYEQYF; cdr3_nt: TGTGCCAGCAGACGGGACACCGTCTACGAGCAGTACTTC
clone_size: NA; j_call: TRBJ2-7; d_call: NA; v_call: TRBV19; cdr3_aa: CASSIAGVREQYF; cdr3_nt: TGTGCCAGTAGTATAGCGGGAGTGCGAGAGCAGTACTTC
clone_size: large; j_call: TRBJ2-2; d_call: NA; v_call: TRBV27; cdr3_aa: CASSYVGRNTGELFF; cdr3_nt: TGTGCCAGCAGTTACGTGGGCCGGAACACCGGGGAGCTGTTTTTT
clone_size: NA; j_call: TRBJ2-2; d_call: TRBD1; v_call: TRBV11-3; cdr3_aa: CASSRLRQGLNTGELFF; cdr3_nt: TGTGCCAGCAGCCGCTTACGACAGGGGCTAAACACCGGGGAGCTGTTTTTT
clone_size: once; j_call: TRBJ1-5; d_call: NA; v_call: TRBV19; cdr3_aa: CASSIAPIQGYSNQPQHF; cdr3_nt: TGTGCCAGTAGTATCGCTCCCATACAGGGTTATAGCAATCAGCCCCAGCATTTT
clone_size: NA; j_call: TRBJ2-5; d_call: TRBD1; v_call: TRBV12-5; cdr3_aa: CASGTGQGETQYF; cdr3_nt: TGTGCTAGTGGTACCGGACAGGGGGAGACCCAGTACTTC
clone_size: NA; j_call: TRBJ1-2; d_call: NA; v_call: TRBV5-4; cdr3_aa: CASSSGSDNYGYTF; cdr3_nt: TGTGCCAGCAGCTCTGGGAGCGATAACTATGGCTACACCTTC
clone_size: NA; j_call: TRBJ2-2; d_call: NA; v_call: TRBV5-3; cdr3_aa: CARSLGQGKAGELFF; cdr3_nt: TGTGCCAGAAGCTTGGGGCAGGGAAAGGCCGGGGAGCTGTTTTTT
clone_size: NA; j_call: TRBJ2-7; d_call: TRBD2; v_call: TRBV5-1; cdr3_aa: CASSPSGRNYYEQYF; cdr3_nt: TGCGCCAGCAGCCCAAGCGGGAGGAACTACTACGAGCAGTACTTC
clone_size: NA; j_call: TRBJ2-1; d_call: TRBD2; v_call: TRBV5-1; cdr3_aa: CASSLALTSGSSSYNEQFF; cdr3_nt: TGCGCCAGCAGCTTGGCCCTGACTAGCGGGAGTAGTTCCTACAATGAGCAGTTCTTC
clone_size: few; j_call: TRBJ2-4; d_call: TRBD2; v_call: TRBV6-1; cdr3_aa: CASSGGLAGGTKNIQYF; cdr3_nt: TGTGCCAGCAGTGGCGGACTAGCGGGAGGGACTAAAAACATTCAGTACTTC
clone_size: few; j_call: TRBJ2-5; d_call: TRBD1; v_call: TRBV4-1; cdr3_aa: CASSLIPGTGVEETQYF; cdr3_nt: TGCGCCAGCAGCCTTATCCCTGGGACAGGGGTAGAGGAGACCCAGTACTTC
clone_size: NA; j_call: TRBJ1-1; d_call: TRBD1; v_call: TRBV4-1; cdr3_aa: CASSRDRETFF; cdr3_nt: TGCGCCAGCAGCCGGGACAGGGAAACTTTCTTT
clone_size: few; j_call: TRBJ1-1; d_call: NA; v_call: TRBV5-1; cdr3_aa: CASRPGQNTEAFF; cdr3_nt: TGCGCCAGCAGACCCGGACAGAACACTGAAGCTTTCTTT
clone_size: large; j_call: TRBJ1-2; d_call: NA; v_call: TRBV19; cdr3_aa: CATESSTYGYTF; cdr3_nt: TGTGCCACCGAATCATCGACATATGGCTACACCTTC
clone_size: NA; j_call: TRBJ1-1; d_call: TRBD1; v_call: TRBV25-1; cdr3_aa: CASSAFRDSTEAFF; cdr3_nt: TGTGCCAGCAGTGCATTCCGGGACAGCACTGAAGCTTTCTTT
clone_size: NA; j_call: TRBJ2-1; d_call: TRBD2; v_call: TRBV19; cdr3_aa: CASSIGLAGDTEQFF; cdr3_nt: TGTGCCAGTAGTATAGGGCTAGCGGGAGACACTGAGCAGTTCTTC
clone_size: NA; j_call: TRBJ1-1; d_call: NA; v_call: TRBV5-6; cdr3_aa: CASSLVTREGETEAFF; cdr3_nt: TGTGCCAGCAGCTTGGTTACGAGGGAGGGGGAGACTGAAGCTTTCTTT
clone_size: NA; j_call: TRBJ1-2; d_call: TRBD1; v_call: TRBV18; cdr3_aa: CASSPLGQGNNYGYTF; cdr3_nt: TGTGCCAGCTCACCCTTGGGACAGGGAAACAACTATGGCTACACCTTC
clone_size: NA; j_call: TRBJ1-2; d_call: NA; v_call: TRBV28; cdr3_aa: CASRREQGLGYGYTF; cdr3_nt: TGTGCCAGCAGGCGTGAGCAGGGTTTGGGCTATGGCTACACCTTC
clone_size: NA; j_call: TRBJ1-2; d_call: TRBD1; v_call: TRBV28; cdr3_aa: CASSLPRGYGYTF; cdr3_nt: TGTGCCAGCAGTTTACCCAGGGGGTATGGCTACACCTTC
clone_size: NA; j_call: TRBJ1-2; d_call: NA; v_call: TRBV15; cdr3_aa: CATGRTANYGYTF; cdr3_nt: TGTGCCACCGGTCGGACAGCCAACTATGGCTACACCTTC